This entry concerns a single T cell receptor (beta chain). These data come from a study of blood T cells in healthy people across ages. A second PCR of roughly 7 to 11 cycles used a sample-barcoded 5' primer and a J-beta primer mix. TCRdb reprocessed the 5' RACE reads via MiXCR and lists one record per CDR3 protein. The sample has hundreds of thousands of distinct CDR3 sequences, around three fifths seen once. In germline, CDR1 is SGHRS, CDR2 YFSETQ. The CDR3 length is 15 residues. With 5 bases clipped from V and 9 bases from J, the junction kept 13 bases outside the gene matches. This sequence joins TRBV5-1 and TRBJ2-1; 8 bases line up with TRBD1. This clonotype was obtained from a man aged 55 to 70 in good health. Sequencing was performed on blood. In DNA form, the CDR3 reads TGCGCCAGCAGGCATGAACAGGGGGGATTCGGTGAGCAGTTCTTC. It codes for CASRHEQGGFGEQFF.